This T cell receptor (beta chain) originates from a study of T cell repertoires in cytomegalovirus infection. On this clonotype: The antigen is not known.

The V gene lost 5 bases and the J gene lost 2 bases, with 13 bases spanning the gap. Per germline, CDR1 SEHNR and CDR2 FQNEAQ (reference sequence). This CDR3 has 14 amino acids. TCRdb recomputed calls from the reads with MiXCR, one row per CDR3 protein. The sample records about 830,000 distinct CDR3 sequences, 30% to 35% being singletons. This sample comprised cultured CD8+ T cells from PBMCs, obtained from culture after CMV antigen stimulation. The source of this sequence is a human donor in good health (CMV status not recorded). Some clones in this sample may be carry-over from other donors' samples. The V call is TRBV7-9, the J call TRBJ2-7; D is unresolved. CDR3 region: CASSPADGPYEQYF. The CDR3 DNA follows: TGTGCCAGCAGCCCGGCAGATGGCCCCTACGAGCAGTACTTC. Supplemented by reference TRBV7-9 and TRBJ2-7, the full variable domain reads DTGVSQNPRHKITKRGQNVTFRCDPISEHNRLYWYRQTLGQGPEFLTYFQNEAQLEKSRLLSDRFSAERPKGSFSTLEIQRTEQGDSAMYLCASSPADGPYEQYFGPGTRLTVT.